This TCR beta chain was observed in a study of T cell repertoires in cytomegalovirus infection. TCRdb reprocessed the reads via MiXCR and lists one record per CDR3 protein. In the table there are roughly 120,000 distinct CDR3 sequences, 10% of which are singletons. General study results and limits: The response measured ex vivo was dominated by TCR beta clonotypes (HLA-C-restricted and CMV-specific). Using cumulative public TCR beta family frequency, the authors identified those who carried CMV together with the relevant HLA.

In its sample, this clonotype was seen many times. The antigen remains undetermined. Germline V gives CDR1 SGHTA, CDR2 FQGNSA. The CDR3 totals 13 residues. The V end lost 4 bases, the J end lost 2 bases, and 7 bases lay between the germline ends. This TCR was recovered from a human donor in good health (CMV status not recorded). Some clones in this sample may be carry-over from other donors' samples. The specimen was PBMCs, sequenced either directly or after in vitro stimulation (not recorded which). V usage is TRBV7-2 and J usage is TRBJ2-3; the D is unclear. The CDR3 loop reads CASSSSNTDTQYF. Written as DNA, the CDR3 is TGTGCCAGCAGCTCGAGTAACACAGATACGCAGTATTTT.